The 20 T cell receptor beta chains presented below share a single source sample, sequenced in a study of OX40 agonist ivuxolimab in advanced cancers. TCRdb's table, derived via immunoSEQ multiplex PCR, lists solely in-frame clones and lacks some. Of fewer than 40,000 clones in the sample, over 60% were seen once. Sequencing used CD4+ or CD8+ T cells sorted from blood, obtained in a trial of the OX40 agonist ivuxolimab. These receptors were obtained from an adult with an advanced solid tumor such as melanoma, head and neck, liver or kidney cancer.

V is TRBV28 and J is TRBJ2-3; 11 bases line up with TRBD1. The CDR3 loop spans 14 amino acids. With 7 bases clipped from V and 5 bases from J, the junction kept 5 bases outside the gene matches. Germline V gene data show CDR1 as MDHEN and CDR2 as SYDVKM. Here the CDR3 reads CASTGQGARDTQYF. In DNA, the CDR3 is TGTGCCAGCACCGGACAGGGGGCGAGAGATACGCAGTATTTT.

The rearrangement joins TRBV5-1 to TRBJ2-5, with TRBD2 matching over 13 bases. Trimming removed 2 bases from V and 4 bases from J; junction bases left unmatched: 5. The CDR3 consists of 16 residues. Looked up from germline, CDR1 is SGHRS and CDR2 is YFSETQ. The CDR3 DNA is TGCGCCAGCAGCTTATCGGGACTAGCGGGGAGAGAGACCCAGTACTTC. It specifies CASSLSGLAGRETQYF.

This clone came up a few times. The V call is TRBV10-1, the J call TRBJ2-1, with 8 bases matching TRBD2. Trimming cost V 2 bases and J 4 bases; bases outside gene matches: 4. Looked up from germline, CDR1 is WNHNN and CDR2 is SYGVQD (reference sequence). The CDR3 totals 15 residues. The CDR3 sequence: CASSEVLAGYNEQFF. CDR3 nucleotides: TGCGCCAGCAGTGAGGTGCTAGCGGGTTACAATGAGCAGTTCTTC.

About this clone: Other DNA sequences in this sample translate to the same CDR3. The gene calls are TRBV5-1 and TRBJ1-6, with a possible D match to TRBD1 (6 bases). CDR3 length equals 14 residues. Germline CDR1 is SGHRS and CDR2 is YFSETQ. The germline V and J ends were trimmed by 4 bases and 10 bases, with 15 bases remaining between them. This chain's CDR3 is CASSLRGLESPLHF. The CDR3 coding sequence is TGCGCCAGCAGCCTGCGGGGGCTAGAATCACCCCTCCACTTT.

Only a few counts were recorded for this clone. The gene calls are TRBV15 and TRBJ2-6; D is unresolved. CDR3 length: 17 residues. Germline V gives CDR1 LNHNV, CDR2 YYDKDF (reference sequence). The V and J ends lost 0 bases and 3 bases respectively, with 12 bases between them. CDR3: CATSRDPLAGGANVLTF. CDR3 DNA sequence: TGTGCCACCAGCAGAGACCCCTTGGCTGGTGGGGCCAACGTCCTGACTTTC.

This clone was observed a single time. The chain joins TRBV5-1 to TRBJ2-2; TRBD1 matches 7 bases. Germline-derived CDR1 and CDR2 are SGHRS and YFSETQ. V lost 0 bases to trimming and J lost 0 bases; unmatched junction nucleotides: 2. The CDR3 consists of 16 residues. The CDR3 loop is CASSLGDRPNTGELFF. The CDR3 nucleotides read TGCGCCAGCAGCTTGGGGGACAGACCGAACACCGGGGAGCTGTTTTTT.

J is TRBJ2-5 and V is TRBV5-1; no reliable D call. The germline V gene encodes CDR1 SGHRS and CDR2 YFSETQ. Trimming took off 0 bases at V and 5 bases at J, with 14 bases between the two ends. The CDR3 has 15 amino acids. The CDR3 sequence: CASSLVPHGRETQYF. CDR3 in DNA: TGCGCCAGCAGCTTGGTCCCCCACGGTCGGGAGACCCAGTACTTC.

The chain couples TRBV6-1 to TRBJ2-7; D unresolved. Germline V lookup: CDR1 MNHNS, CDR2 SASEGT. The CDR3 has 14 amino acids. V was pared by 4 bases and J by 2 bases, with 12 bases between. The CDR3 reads CASSAPIPPYEQYF. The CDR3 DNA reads TGTGCCAGCAGTGCGCCCATCCCTCCCTACGAGCAGTACTTC.

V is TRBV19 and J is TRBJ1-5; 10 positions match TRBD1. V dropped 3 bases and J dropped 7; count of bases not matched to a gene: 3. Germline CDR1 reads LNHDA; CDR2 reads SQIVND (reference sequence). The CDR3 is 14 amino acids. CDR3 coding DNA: TGTGCCAGTAGTATCGGGACAGGGGCCCAGCCCCAGCATTTT. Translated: CASSIGTGAQPQHF.

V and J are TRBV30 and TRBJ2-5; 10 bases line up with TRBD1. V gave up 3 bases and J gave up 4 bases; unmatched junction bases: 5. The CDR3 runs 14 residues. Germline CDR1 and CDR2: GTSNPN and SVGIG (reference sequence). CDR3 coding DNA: TGTGCCTGGAGACCGACAGGGGGCACAGAGACCCAGTACTTC. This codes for CAWRPTGGTETQYF.

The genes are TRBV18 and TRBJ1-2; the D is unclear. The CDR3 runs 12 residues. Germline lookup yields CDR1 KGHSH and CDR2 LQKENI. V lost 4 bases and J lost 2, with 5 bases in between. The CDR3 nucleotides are TGTGCCAGCTCACTATCCAACTATGGCTACACCTTC. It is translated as CASSLSNYGYTF.

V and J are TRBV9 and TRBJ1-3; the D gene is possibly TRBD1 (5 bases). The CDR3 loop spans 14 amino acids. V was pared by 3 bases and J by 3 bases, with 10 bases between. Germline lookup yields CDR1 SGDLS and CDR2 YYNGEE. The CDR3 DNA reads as TGTGCCAGCAGCGCGGGGGGGGTTGGAAACACCATATATTTT. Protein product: CASSAGGVGNTIYF.

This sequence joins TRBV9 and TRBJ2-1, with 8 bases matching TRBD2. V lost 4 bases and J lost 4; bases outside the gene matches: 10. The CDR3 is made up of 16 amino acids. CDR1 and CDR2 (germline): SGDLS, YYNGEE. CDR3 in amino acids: CASSPNRLANYNEQFF. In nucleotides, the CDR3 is TGTGCCAGCAGCCCCAATCGACTAGCGAATTACAATGAGCAGTTCTTC.

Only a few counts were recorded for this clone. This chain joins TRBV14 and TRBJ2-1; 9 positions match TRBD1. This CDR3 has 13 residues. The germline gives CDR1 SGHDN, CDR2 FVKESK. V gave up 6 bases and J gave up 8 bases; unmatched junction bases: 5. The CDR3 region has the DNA TGTGCCAGCAGGCGGACAGGGGTACATGAGCAGTTCTTC. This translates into CASRRTGVHEQFF.

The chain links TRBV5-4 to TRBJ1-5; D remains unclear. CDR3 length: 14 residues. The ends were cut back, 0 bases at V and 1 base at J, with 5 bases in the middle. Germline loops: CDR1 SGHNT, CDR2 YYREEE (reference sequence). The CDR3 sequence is CASSLEGSNQPQHF. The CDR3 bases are TGTGCCAGCAGCTTGGAAGGGAGCAATCAGCCCCAGCATTTT.

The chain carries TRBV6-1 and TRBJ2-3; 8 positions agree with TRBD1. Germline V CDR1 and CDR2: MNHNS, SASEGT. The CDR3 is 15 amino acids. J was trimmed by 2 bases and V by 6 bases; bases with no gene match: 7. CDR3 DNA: TGTGCCAGCAGCTTACAGGGGGTGGACACAGATACGCAGTATTTT. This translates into CASSLQGVDTDTQYF.

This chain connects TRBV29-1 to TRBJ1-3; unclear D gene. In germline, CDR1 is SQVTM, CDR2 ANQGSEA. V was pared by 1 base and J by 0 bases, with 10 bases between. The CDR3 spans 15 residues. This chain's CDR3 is CSVEVGPNSGNTIYF. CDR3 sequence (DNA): TGCAGCGTTGAAGTCGGTCCGAACTCTGGAAACACCATATATTTT.

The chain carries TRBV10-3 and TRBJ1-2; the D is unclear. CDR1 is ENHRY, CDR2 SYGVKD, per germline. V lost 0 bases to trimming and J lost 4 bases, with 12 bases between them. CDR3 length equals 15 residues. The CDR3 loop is CAISESMVGSYGYTF. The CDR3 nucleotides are TGTGCCATCAGTGAGTCGATGGTGGGGAGCTATGGCTACACCTTC.

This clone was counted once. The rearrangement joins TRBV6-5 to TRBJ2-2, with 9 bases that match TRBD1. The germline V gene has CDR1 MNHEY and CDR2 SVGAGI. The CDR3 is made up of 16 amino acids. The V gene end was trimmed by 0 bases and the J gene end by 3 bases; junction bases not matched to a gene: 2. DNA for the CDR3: TGTGCCAGCAGTTACTCCCGGACAGGGGACACCGGGGAGCTGTTTTTT. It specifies CASSYSRTGDTGELFF.

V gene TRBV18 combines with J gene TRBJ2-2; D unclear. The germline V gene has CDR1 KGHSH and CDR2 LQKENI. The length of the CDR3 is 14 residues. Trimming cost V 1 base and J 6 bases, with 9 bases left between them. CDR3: CASSPLNSAGELFF. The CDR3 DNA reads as TGTGCCAGCTCACCACTGAATTCCGCCGGGGAGCTGTTTTTT.